This entry is about one T cell receptor beta chain. Per the germline V gene, CDR1 is SGHNT and CDR2 is YENEEA. The V end lost 5 bases, the J end lost 4 bases, and 18 bases lay between the germline ends. The CDR3 runs 16 residues. Libraries were prepared by immunoSEQ multiplex PCR; TCRdb keeps only in-frame clonotypes and omits some of them. The top ten hold approximately 11% of the sample, which has some 38,000 clones, about 82% seen once. Patients all relapsed after autologous stem cell transplantation, and there was variation in brentuximab vedotin exposure. The data are from a study of PD-1 blockade in classical Hodgkin lymphoma.

V gene TRBV11-3 combines with J gene TRBJ2-1; TRBD2 might be the D (7 bases). The TCR originated in a human donor with classical Hodgkin lymphoma. Sequenced here: peripheral blood mononuclear cells (PBMCs), sampled at baseline. The CDR3 spells CASSRLGGASYNEQFF. CDR3 nucleotides: TGTGCCAGCAGCCGACTGGGGGGGGCATCTTACAATGAGCAGTTCTTC.